This T cell receptor (beta chain) was captured by sequencing in a study of post-analysis software for immune sequencing data. Study details: Disease courses included relapsing-remitting, secondary progressive and progressive-relapsing multiple sclerosis.

Study results and caveats: Higher frequency in patients than in controls was seen for about five TRBV segments, with TRBV5-6, TRBV5-1 and TRBV20-1 among them.

This clonotype showed up just a few times. Its antigen is still unknown. The germline V gene encodes CDR1 MNHNY and CDR2 SVGAGI (reference sequence). V was pared by 8 bases and J by 4 bases, with 18 bases between. This CDR3 has 15 residues. Sequencing libraries made from TCR beta cDNA carried unique molecular identifiers. Each CDR3 protein gets one entry after TCRdb re-called the PCR reads with MiXCR. Here the sample spans roughly 650,000 distinct CDR3 sequences, around 64% being singletons. What was sequenced was blood. This TCR came from a girl aged 2 to 10 with multiple sclerosis. V gene TRBV6-6 combines with J gene TRBJ1-5, with D possibly matching TRBD1 (5 bases). The CDR3 protein is CASGHEGAGNQPQHF. The CDR3 DNA reads as TGTGCCAGCGGCCACGAAGGGGCCGGTAATCAGCCCCAGCATTTT.